What follows are 21 T cell receptor beta chains derived from one specimen sequenced in a study of blood T cell repertoires in COVID-19. Assay used: immunoSEQ multiplex PCR; TCRdb lists only in-frame clones, some missing. The sample lists 95,000 to 150,000 clones, more than 65% occurring once. The sequenced sample was peripheral blood. These receptors originate from a human donor in a cohort sampled during active COVID-19.

The chain is built from TRBV6-6 and TRBJ2-7; D might be TRBD1 (6 bases). This CDR3 is 13 amino acids long. Trimming pared 6 bases from V and 1 base from J, leaving 10 bases between. The V gene's germline CDR1 is MNHNY and CDR2 SVGAGI (reference sequence). CDR3 protein: CASRPRGSYEQYF. DNA for the CDR3: TGTGCCAGCAGGCCCAGGGGATCCTACGAGCAGTACTTC.

This clone showed up just once. The chain links TRBV29-1 to TRBJ2-7, with a tentative D call TRBD2 (5 bases). The CDR3 runs to 13 residues. V was pared by 4 bases and J by 5 bases, with 15 bases between. Germline CDR1 SQVTM, CDR2 ANQGSEA. The DNA of the CDR3 is TGCAGCGTTGGCTCGGAGGTGGGAAACGAGCAGTACTTC. Translating it yields CSVGSEVGNEQYF.

This clone was picked up one time. V gene TRBV5-4 combines with J gene TRBJ1-2, with 7 bases aligning to TRBD1. The CDR3 is made up of 17 amino acids. Unmatched junction bases numbered 14, after V lost 4 bases and J lost 2 bases. Germline V lookup: CDR1 SGHNT, CDR2 YYREEE (reference sequence). The CDR3: CASSHPGTDNLNYGYTF. The CDR3 DNA reads as TGTGCCAGCAGCCATCCCGGGACAGATAATTTGAACTATGGCTACACCTTC.

V is TRBV7-3 and J is TRBJ2-5; tentative D call: TRBD1 (8 bases). The ends were cut back, 5 bases at V and 5 bases at J, with 15 bases in the middle. The CDR3 has 14 residues. Germline assignment: CDR1 SGHTA and CDR2 FQGTGA. CDR3 in amino acids: CASSVQGEGETQYF. CDR3 sequence (DNA): TGTGCCAGCAGCGTACAGGGGGAGGGCGAGACCCAGTACTTC. Filled out from reference TRBV7-3 and TRBJ2-5, the complete variable domain reads GAGVSQTPSNKVTEKGKYVELRCDPISGHTALYWYRQSLGQGPEFLIYFQGTGAADDSGLPNDRFFAVRPEGSVSTLKIQRTERGDSAVYLCASSVQGEGETQYFGPGTRLLVL.

As DNA, the CDR3 is TGTGCCAGCAGCTCCGGGACTAGCGGGAGGGCGGGCACAGATACGCAGTATTTT. Amino acid sequence: CASSSGTSGRAGTDTQYF. The chain uses TRBV7-9 and TRBJ2-3; 16 nucleotides align to TRBD2. This CDR3 is built from 18 residues. The germline V gene has CDR1 SEHNR and CDR2 FQNEAQ (reference sequence). V shed 4 bases, J shed 1 base, and the junction held 5 bases outside the gene matches.

The chain is built from TRBV7-9 and TRBJ1-5; D remains ambiguous. CDR1 and CDR2 from the germline V gene are SEHNR and FQNEAQ (reference sequence). Trimming shortened V by 6 bases and J by 0 bases, and 3 bases separated the two germline ends. The CDR3 covers 12 residues. The CDR3 DNA reads as TGTGCCAGCAGTCTTAGCAATCAGCCCCAGCATTTT. Amino acid sequence: CASSLSNQPQHF.

The chain combines TRBV25-1 with TRBJ2-1; 7 nucleotides agree with TRBD2. The V gene end was trimmed by 3 bases and the J gene end by 7 bases; junction bases not matched to a gene: 12. Germline assignment: CDR1 MGHDK and CDR2 SYGVNS. CDR3 length equals 16 residues. CDR3 sequence: CASSESGEGRTNEQFF. In DNA, the CDR3 is TGTGCCAGCAGTGAGTCGGGGGAGGGGAGGACGAATGAGCAGTTCTTC.

The CDR3 loop is CASSLILAGEQYF. CDR3 in DNA: TGTGCCAGCAGCTTAATACTAGCGGGGGAGCAGTACTTC. V gene TRBV7-2 combines with J gene TRBJ2-7; TRBD2 matches 10 bases. There are 13 residues in the CDR3. J lost 7 bases, V lost 2 bases, and 2 bases had no gene match. From germline, CDR1 is SGHTA and CDR2 FQGNSA. Complete variable domain (other parts from reference TRBV7-2 and TRBJ2-7): GAGVSQSPSNKVTEKGKDVELRCDPISGHTALYWYRQSLGQGLEFLIYFQGNSAPDKSGLPSDRFSAERTGGSVSTLTIQRTQQEDSAVYLCASSLILAGEQYFGPGTRLTVT.

The V and J genes are TRBV20-1 and TRBJ2-7; TRBD2 is a possible D gene (6 bases). The CDR3 covers 11 residues. V shed 2 bases and J shed 7 bases, with 9 bases lying between them. Germline V gene data show CDR1 as DFQATT and CDR2 as SNEGSKA (reference sequence). The CDR3 sequence: CSARFGGEQYF. CDR3 nucleotides: TGCAGTGCTAGATTTGGGGGGGAGCAGTACTTC.

The rearrangement uses TRBV6-1 and TRBJ1-2, with 7 bases identical to TRBD1. Germline assignment: CDR1 MNHNS and CDR2 SASEGT. V lost 4 bases, J lost 6 bases, and 8 bases stayed unmatched. The CDR3 has 14 residues. The DNA of the CDR3 is TGTGCCAGCAGTGGAGCGGGACAGCTAAATGGCTACACCTTC. This translates into CASSGAGQLNGYTF.

The chain links TRBV19 to TRBJ2-1, with TRBD1 matching 9 bases. Trimming removed 4 bases from V and 1 base from J; junction bases left unmatched: 2. From germline, CDR1 is LNHDA and CDR2 SQIVND (reference sequence). This CDR3 is built from 15 residues. In DNA, the CDR3 is TGTGCCAGTAGTACCGACAGGGGGTCCTACAATGAGCAGTTCTTC. Its protein product is CASSTDRGSYNEQFF. The full variable domain, in which reference TRBV19 and TRBJ2-1 provide the parts outside the CDR3, is DGGITQSPKYLFRKEGQNVTLSCEQNLNHDAMYWYRQDPGQGLRLIYYSQIVNDFQKGDIAEGYSVSREKKESFPLTVTSAQKNPTAFYLCASSTDRGSYNEQFFGPGTRLTVL.

As to this clone: This CDR3 is missing its conserved last phenylalanine or tryptophan, likely due to a read error. The limits of the CDR3 on the DNA are not certain, so only TCRdb's listed CDR3 is given. This sequence joins TRBV2 and TRBJ1-2; the D segment call TRBD1 is taken from the table without a DNA check. In germline, CDR1 is SNHLY, CDR2 FYNNEI. The CDR3 numbers 13 amino acids, ends counted. CDR3 in amino acids: CASSELRDRDLSV.

Ten or more counts support this clone. V gene TRBV21-1 combines with J gene TRBJ1-1; the tabulated D call, TRBD1, remains unverified against the DNA. TRBV21-1 is a pseudogene. The CDR3 runs to 17 residues. CDR3 sequence: CASSPDPRGNWDTEAFF. The CDR3 bases are TGTGCCAGCAGCCCAGACCCCAGGGGAAATTGGGACACTGAAGCTTTCTTT.

The chain carries TRBV19 and TRBJ1-2; TRBD1 is a possible D gene (5 bases). V shed 7 bases and J shed 8 bases, with 17 bases lying between them. CDR1 and CDR2 from the germline V gene are LNHDA and SQIVND (reference sequence). The CDR3 extends over 13 amino acids. The CDR3 loop reads CASTGRVNLGYTF. As DNA, the CDR3 is TGTGCCAGTACCGGCAGGGTTAATCTAGGCTACACCTTC.

The chain couples TRBV28 to TRBJ1-5; tentatively, D is TRBD1 (6 bases). This CDR3 comprises 15 residues. V was clipped by 5 bases and J by 6 bases, with 17 bases between them. Germline V gives CDR1 MDHEN, CDR2 SYDVKM. In nucleotides, the CDR3 is TGTGCCAGCAGTATTCCACAGGGTGGATTTCAGCCCCAGCATTTT. This gives the protein CASSIPQGGFQPQHF.

V and J are TRBV10-3 and TRBJ1-6, with D possibly matching TRBD1 (5 bases). The CDR3 covers 15 residues. Trimming removed 0 bases at V and 8 bases at J, with 11 bases between. CDR1 and CDR2 (germline): ENHRY, SYGVKD. In DNA form, the CDR3 reads TGTGCCATCAGTGAGTCGGGAAGGGACTATTCACCCCTCCACTTT. Protein: CAISESGRDYSPLHF.

The chain uses TRBV6-5 and TRBJ2-6; no definite D call. V lost 8 bases and J 0 bases, leaving 8 bases between the germline ends. CDR1 and CDR2 from the germline V gene are MNHEY and SVGAGI. The CDR3 runs to 14 residues. In DNA, the CDR3 is TGTGCCAGCTCCACTCCCTCTGGGGCCAACGTCCTGACTTTC. It yields the protein CASSTPSGANVLTF.

This clone was counted once. The chain couples TRBV27 to TRBJ2-3, with 8 bases that match TRBD2. The CDR3 has 17 amino acids. Trimming removed 6 bases from V and 2 bases from J; junction bases left unmatched: 13. Per the germline V gene, CDR1 is MNHEY and CDR2 is SMNVEV (reference sequence). The CDR3 region is CASRKPSGGALTDTQYF. The CDR3 bases are TGTGCCAGCAGGAAACCGTCCGGGGGGGCTCTCACAGATACGCAGTATTTT.

This sequence joins TRBV5-1 and TRBJ2-7, with 12 bases matching TRBD2. CDR3 size: 15 residues. V lost 0 bases and J lost 3; bases outside the gene matches: 1. Germline loops: CDR1 SGHRS, CDR2 YFSETQ. CDR3 nucleotide sequence: TGCGCCAGCAGCTTGGAACTAGCGGGAGGCTACGAGCAGTACTTC. As protein: CASSLELAGGYEQYF.

The chain recombines TRBV11-3 with TRBJ2-3; 10 bases fit TRBD2. J lost 0 bases, V lost 3 bases, and 9 bases had no gene match. In germline, CDR1 is SGHNT, CDR2 YENEEA. The CDR3 extends over 18 amino acids. CDR3 in DNA: TGTGCCAGCAGCTTGAAAACTCTAGCGGGGGCTAGCACAGATACGCAGTATTTT. This encodes CASSLKTLAGASTDTQYF.

This clone turned up a few times. The chain recombines TRBV18 with TRBJ2-5, with 9 bases fitting TRBD1. The trim removed 3 bases at V and 4 bases at J, leaving 3 bases unmatched. This CDR3 region has 14 residues. Germline CDR1 reads KGHSH; CDR2 reads LQKENI. Written as DNA, the CDR3 is TGTGCCAGCTCACCCGGGACAGGGACAGAGACCCAGTACTTC. This encodes CASSPGTGTETQYF.